This is a list of T cell receptor beta chains from one sample in a study of shared clonotypes between healthy human individuals. Data came from immunoSEQ multiplex PCR; TCRdb stores just in-frame clones and leaves some out. The sample has some 1,100,000 clones, approximately 78% seen once; the top ten hold about 0.52%. Material for sequencing was memory CD4+ T cells from PBMCs. The origin of the receptors is a man between 18 and 35 years old in good health. Some clones in this sample may be carry-over from other donors' samples. Each CDR3 is given with its conserved first and last residue. Each record gives: V gene, clone size, D gene, J gene, CDR3 DNA, CDR3 protein. D genes are given only for firm matches. Clone size, where shown, is once, few, many, or a class for clones that have expanded.

TRBV7-2	once	-	TRBJ2-2	TGTGCCAGCACCCAGGGGGGGGCGAACACCGGGGAGCTGTTTTTT	CASTQGGANTGELFF
TRBV5-4	-	-	TRBJ2-1	TGCGCCAGCAGCTTGGTGCGGGATACCTACAATGAGCAGTTCTTC	CASSLVRDTYNEQFF
TRBV5-1	-	-	TRBJ2-1	TGCGCCAGCAGCTTGGGGACGTCTAGCCAGCATAATGAGCAGTTCTTC	CASSLGTSSQHNEQFF
TRBV7-6	-	TRBD2	TRBJ2-3	TGTGCCAGCAGCTTAAGGGTAGCGGGAGCCACAGATACGCAGTATTTT	CASSLRVAGATDTQYF
TRBV5-4	-	-	TRBJ2-1	TGTGCCAGCAGCTTGGGCGGGGATCCGCAGTTCTTC	CASSLGGDPQFF
TRBV6-6	-	-	TRBJ1-4	TGTGCCAGCAGTTACCGGGGGGGCAGTAATGAAAAACTGTTTTTT	CASSYRGGSNEKLFF
TRBV7-9	-	-	TRBJ1-1	TGTGCCAGCAGCCTTCTCGAGGGCACTGAAGCTTTCTTT	CASSLLEGTEAFF
TRBV5-1	-	-	TRBJ2-1	TGCGCCAGCAGCTTGATCCGGGATGAGCAGTTCTTC	CASSLIRDEQFF
TRBV2	few	-	TRBJ1-3	TGTGCCAGCCGACAGAACTCTGGAAACACCATATATTTT	CASRQNSGNTIYF
TRBV2	-	-	TRBJ2-5	TGTGCCAGCAGTGAGGACCGCGCACGACAAGAGACCCAGTACTTC	CASSEDRARQETQYF
TRBV28	-	-	TRBJ2-3	TGTGCCAGCATTTCGGCTACCACAGATACGCAGTATTTT	CASISATTDTQYF
TRBV4-3	few	TRBD1	TRBJ2-2	TGCGCCAGCAGCCAAGTTGGGACAGGGCGAAACGGGGAGCTGTTTTTT	CASSQVGTGRNGELFF
TRBV5-6	-	-	TRBJ1-1	TGTGCCAGCACGAGGGACCTGGGCACTGAAGCTTTCTTT	CASTRDLGTEAFF